This T cell receptor beta chain was identified in a study of response to subunit inactivated influenza vaccine. Study conclusions and caveats: Authors suggested that a seasonal influenza vaccination recruits few new T cells each time.

Trimming left V 8 bases short and J 11 bases short, with 12 bases between. The CDR3 is made up of 10 amino acids. Only a few counts were recorded for this clonotype. Its cognate antigen is unknown. From the RT-PCR reads, TCRdb called clonotypes with MiXCR, one entry per CDR3 protein. Of around 750,000 distinct CDR3 sequences detected, about 20% appear once; the ten largest clones hold roughly 10%. V is TRBV12-3 or TRBV12-4 and J is TRBJ1-2; D gene uncertain. The specimen comprised PBMCs from blood, sampled around 5 days after vaccination. This receptor was obtained from a man in his fifties who received an inactivated influenza vaccine. The CDR3 loop reads CASRGIGYTF. As DNA, the CDR3 is TGTGCCAGCCGAGGCATAGGTTACACCTTC.